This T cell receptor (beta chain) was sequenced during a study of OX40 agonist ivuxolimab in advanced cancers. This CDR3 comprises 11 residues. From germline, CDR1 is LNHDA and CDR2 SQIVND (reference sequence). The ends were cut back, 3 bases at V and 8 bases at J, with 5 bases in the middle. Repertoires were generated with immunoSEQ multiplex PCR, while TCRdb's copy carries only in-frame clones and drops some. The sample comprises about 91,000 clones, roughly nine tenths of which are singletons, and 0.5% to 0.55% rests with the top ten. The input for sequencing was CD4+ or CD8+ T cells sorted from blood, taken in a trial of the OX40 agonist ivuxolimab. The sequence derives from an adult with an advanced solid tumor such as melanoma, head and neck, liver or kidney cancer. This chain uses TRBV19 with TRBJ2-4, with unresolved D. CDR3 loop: CASSMEYIQYF. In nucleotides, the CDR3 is TGTGCCAGTAGTATGGAGTACATTCAGTACTTC.